This T cell receptor (beta chain) was documented in a study of blood T cells in healthy people across ages. This CDR3 has 13 residues. With 2 bases removed from V and 13 bases from J, the gap between germline ends came to 15 bases. From germline, CDR1 is MDHEN and CDR2 SYDVKM. For the second PCR, which ran for roughly 7 to 11 cycles, a sample-barcoded 5' primer and a J-beta primer mix were used. TCRdb fed the 5' RACE reads into MiXCR, producing one record per CDR3 protein. Among roughly 640,000 distinct CDR3 sequences listed, approximately 30% were seen once. A remark on this clonotype: With a much larger clone just one base away, this may be a read error.

This sequence was found in a woman of 80 years or more in good health. The sample consisted of blood. The J gene is TRBJ2-4, the V gene TRBV28; the D is unclear. CDR3 nucleotide sequence: TGTGCCAGCAGTTTAGGTTCGCGGCAGGTGCAGTACTTC. It codes for CASSLGSRQVQYF.